The rows below give T cell receptor beta chains drawn from one sample of a study of cytomegalovirus exposure and HLA in healthy donors. Here immunoSEQ multiplex PCR was the method, and the copy in TCRdb shows in-frame clones only, minus some. The sample lists more than 90,000 clones; about 82% were seen once. Sequenced: PBMCs. The receptor set was obtained from a man younger than 30 in good health and CMV-seronegative. The CDR3 runs from the conserved cysteine through the conserved F or W. Fields, in order: V gene, clone size, CDR3 protein. Some rows have no size entry. The others give once, few or many, or a class for an expanded clone.

V gene: TRBV5-1; clone size: -; CDR3 protein: CASSSSPVRTGGDEQYF
V gene: TRBV6-1; clone size: -; CDR3 protein: CASRGGGGRTDTQYF
V gene: TRBV28; clone size: once; CDR3 protein: CASSLSGSNQPQHF
V gene: TRBV7-9; clone size: -; CDR3 protein: CASSMTESNSPLHF
V gene: TRBV19; clone size: -; CDR3 protein: CASSSLPRGRHQPQHF
V gene: TRBV5-4; clone size: -; CDR3 protein: CASSFYSGNTIYF
V gene: TRBV9; clone size: -; CDR3 protein: CASDPGGGGGTEAFF
V gene: TRBV15; clone size: few; CDR3 protein: CATSRADRPSSYEQYF
V gene: TRBV19; clone size: -; CDR3 protein: CASSPLGLAGANLFYEQYF
V gene: TRBV7-9; clone size: -; CDR3 protein: CASSSNKGGDGYTF
V gene: TRBV6-1; clone size: once; CDR3 protein: CATTGTGLNEQFF
V gene: TRBV5-1; clone size: -; CDR3 protein: CASSLEAGGYGYTF
V gene: TRBV25-1; clone size: -; CDR3 protein: CASSDMDMVHETQYF
V gene: TRBV21-1; clone size: -; CDR3 protein: CASSKPGLADFYEQYF
V gene: TRBV5-4; clone size: -; CDR3 protein: CASSLIQQETQYF
V gene: TRBV7-9; clone size: -; CDR3 protein: CASSLGSGGSGNTIYF
V gene: TRBV7-6; clone size: -; CDR3 protein: CASSLELGGVDGYTF
V gene: TRBV7-2; clone size: -; CDR3 protein: CASSSTRGTTEAFF
V gene: TRBV6-6; clone size: -; CDR3 protein: CASTYSRASTDTQYF
V gene: TRBV19; clone size: -; CDR3 protein: CASSIGGADTQYF
V gene: TRBV13; clone size: -; CDR3 protein: CASSPPLAGLGQYF
V gene: TRBV29-1; clone size: -; CDR3 protein: CSVGLDRVDNEQFF
V gene: TRBV10-3; clone size: -; CDR3 protein: CAISEATEAFF
V gene: TRBV6-1; clone size: -; CDR3 protein: CASSVPRTPNAGELFF
V gene: TRBV6-6; clone size: -; CDR3 protein: CASSHRLESSGNTIYF
V gene: TRBV10-2; clone size: -; CDR3 protein: CASSESLSGSSYEQYF
V gene: TRBV7-9; clone size: -; CDR3 protein: CASRVGRGNTEAFF
V gene: TRBV13; clone size: -; CDR3 protein: CASRAGSYEQYF
V gene: TRBV5-6; clone size: -; CDR3 protein: CASSFTGRPDTQYF
V gene: TRBV5-4; clone size: -; CDR3 protein: CASSLSGLHNEQFF
V gene: TRBV6-1; clone size: -; CDR3 protein: CASSVRDGTNEKLFF
V gene: TRBV27; clone size: -; CDR3 protein: CASTGLAANTDTQYF
V gene: TRBV30; clone size: -; CDR3 protein: CAWGGAGISNYGYTF
V gene: TRBV18; clone size: few; CDR3 protein: CASSPGRGQDQPQHF
V gene: TRBV5-1; clone size: -; CDR3 protein: CASSLNGQGRGQYF
V gene: TRBV18; clone size: -; CDR3 protein: CASSPLDYGYTF
V gene: TRBV7-8; clone size: -; CDR3 protein: CASSLKRTANEKLFF
V gene: TRBV7-6; clone size: -; CDR3 protein: CASTPPAPYQETQYF
V gene: TRBV19; clone size: once; CDR3 protein: CASSRDSSSYEQYF
V gene: TRBV7-9; clone size: -; CDR3 protein: CASSQPGQGIKTQYF
V gene: TRBV13; clone size: -; CDR3 protein: CASSSSGKSTDTQYF
V gene: TRBV19; clone size: -; CDR3 protein: CASSPPGGAVNYGYTF
V gene: TRBV5-4; clone size: -; CDR3 protein: CASSLARNGYTF
V gene: TRBV2; clone size: once; CDR3 protein: CASPPGTGSPAFF
V gene: TRBV30; clone size: few; CDR3 protein: CAWSVQGITGELFF
V gene: TRBV27; clone size: -; CDR3 protein: CASSLVGRANTGELFF